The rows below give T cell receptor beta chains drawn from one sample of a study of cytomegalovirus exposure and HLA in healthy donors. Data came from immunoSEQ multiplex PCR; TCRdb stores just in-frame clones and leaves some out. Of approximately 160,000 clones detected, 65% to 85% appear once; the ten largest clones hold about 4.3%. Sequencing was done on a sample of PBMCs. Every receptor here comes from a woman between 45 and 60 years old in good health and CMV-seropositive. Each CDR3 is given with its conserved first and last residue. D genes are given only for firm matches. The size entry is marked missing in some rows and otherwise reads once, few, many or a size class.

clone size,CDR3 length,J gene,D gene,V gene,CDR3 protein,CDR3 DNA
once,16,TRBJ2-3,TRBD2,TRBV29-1,CSVEEGLAGVYGTQYF,TGCAGCGTTGAAGAAGGACTAGCGGGAGTCTATGGTACGCAGTATTTT
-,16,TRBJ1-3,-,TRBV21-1,CASRGTSFLSGNTIYF,TGTGCCAGCAGGGGGACATCCTTCCTCTCTGGAAACACCATATATTTT
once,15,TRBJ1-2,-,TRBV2,CASSEAQRGYYGYTF,TGTGCCAGCAGTGAAGCGCAAAGGGGCTACTATGGCTACACCTTC
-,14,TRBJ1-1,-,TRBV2,CASSAQGRDTEAFF,TGTGCCAGCAGTGCTCAGGGGAGGGACACTGAAGCTTTCTTT
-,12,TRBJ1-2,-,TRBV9,CASSPGADGYTF,TGTGCCAGCAGCCCAGGGGCCGATGGCTACACCTTC
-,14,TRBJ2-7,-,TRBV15,CATSRRADTYEQYF,TGTGCCACCAGCAGGCGGGCCGATACCTACGAGCAGTACTTC
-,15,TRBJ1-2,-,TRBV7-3,CASSPTIQGYAGYTF,TGTGCCAGCAGCCCCACAATACAGGGATACGCTGGCTACACCTTC
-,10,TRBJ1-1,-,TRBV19,CARGGEGAFF,TGTGCCAGGGGGGGGGAAGGAGCTTTCTTT
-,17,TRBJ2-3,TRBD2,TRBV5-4,CASSSNSGGGSTDTQYF,TGTGCCAGCAGCTCTAACAGTGGCGGGGGTAGCACAGATACGCAGTATTTT
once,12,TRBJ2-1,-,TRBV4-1,CASSLQGNEQFF,TGCGCCAGCAGCCTCCAGGGTAATGAGCAGTTCTTC
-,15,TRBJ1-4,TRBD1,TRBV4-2,CASSQETRGFEKLFF,TGTGCCAGCAGCCAAGAAACCAGGGGGTTTGAAAAACTGTTTTTT
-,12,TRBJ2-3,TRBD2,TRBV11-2,CASSPHPGTSEF,TGTGCCAGCAGCCCCCACCCGGGGACTAGCGAGTTT
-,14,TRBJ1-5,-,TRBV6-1,CASTLGGGNQPQHF,TGTGCCAGCACCCTGGGGGGAGGCAATCAGCCCCAGCATTTT
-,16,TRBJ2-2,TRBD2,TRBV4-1,CASSQGFIREGGELFF,TGCGCCAGCAGCCAAGGGTTTATACGGGAGGGCGGGGAGCTGTTTTTT
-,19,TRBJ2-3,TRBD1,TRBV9,CASSPTGANSKFSTDTQYF,TGTGCCAGCAGCCCTACAGGGGCGAACTCCAAATTTAGCACAGATACGCAGTATTTT
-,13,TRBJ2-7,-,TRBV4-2,CASSPSGGYEQYF,TGTGCCAGCAGCCCCTCTGGCGGTTACGAGCAGTACTTC
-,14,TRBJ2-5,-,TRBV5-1,CASSLSGARKTQYF,TGCGCCAGCAGCTTATCAGGGGCTCGTAAGACCCAGTACTTC
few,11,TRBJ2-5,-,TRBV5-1,CASSLLETQYF,TGCGCCAGCAGCTTGCTCGAGACCCAGTACTTC
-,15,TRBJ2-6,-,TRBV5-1,CASSLRRAGANVLTF,TGCGCCAGCAGCTTGAGGAGGGCTGGGGCCAACGTCCTGACTTTC
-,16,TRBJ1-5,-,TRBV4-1,CASSQEGGISNQPQHF,TGCGCCAGCAGCCAAGAGGGAGGGATTAGCAATCAGCCCCAGCATTTT
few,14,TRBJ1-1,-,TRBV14,CASSQVETGTEAFF,TGTGCCAGCAGCCAAGTGGAAACAGGCACTGAAGCTTTCTTT
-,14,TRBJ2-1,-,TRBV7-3,CASSLDGRSNEQFF,TGTGCCAGCAGCTTAGACGGGAGAAGCAATGAGCAGTTCTTC
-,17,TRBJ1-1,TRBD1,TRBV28,CASSVTGTGWPNTEAFF,TGTGCCAGCAGTGTGACCGGGACAGGGTGGCCCAACACTGAAGCTTTCTTT
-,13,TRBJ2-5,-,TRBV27,CASSSFRQETQYF,TGTGCCAGCAGTTCATTTCGGCAAGAGACCCAGTACTTC
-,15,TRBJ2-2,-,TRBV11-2,CASSGQGVRAGELFF,TGTGCCAGCAGCGGGCAGGGCGTCAGGGCCGGGGAGCTGTTTTTT
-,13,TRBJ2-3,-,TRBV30,CAWSAGGADTQYF,TGTGCCTGGAGTGCGGGCGGGGCAGATACGCAGTATTTT
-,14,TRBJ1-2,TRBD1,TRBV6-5,CASSPPGTGNGYTF,TGTGCCAGCAGTCCCCCCGGGACAGGGAACGGCTACACCTTC
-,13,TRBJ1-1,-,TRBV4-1,CASSQGRTTEAFF,TGCGCCAGCAGCCAAGGGAGGACCACTGAAGCTTTCTTT
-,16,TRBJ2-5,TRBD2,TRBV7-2,CASSPGLAGGFETQYF,TGTGCCAGCAGCCCAGGACTAGCGGGAGGGTTCGAGACCCAGTACTTC
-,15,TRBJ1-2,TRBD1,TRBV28,CASSLPAGGLARYTF,TGTGCCAGCAGTTTACCGGCAGGGGGATTAGCACGCTACACCTTC
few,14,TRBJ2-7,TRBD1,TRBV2,CASSPGQGSYEQYF,TGTGCCAGCAGCCCGGGACAGGGGTCCTACGAGCAGTACTTC
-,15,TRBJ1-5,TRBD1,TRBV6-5,CATRQSGGSNQPQHF,TGTGCCACCCGGCAATCAGGGGGTAGCAATCAGCCCCAGCATTTT
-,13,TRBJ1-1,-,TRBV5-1,CASSRGGDTEAFF,TGCGCCAGCAGCCGGGGGGGGGACACTGAAGCTTTCTTT
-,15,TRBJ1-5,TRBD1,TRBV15,CATSGDREINQPQHF,TGTGCCACCAGCGGCGACAGGGAGATCAATCAGCCCCAGCATTTT
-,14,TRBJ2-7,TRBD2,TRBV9,CASSEGLAGGEQYF,TGTGCCAGCAGCGAGGGACTAGCGGGAGGCGAGCAGTACTTC
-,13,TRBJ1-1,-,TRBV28,CASSSGMNTEAFF,TGTGCCAGCAGTTCCGGGATGAACACTGAAGCTTTCTTT
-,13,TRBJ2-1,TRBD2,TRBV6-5,CASRWGRDNEQFF,TGTGCCAGCAGATGGGGGAGGGACAATGAGCAGTTCTTC
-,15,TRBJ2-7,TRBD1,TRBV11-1,CASSLAIRDSYEQYF,TGTGCCAGCAGCTTAGCGATTAGGGACAGCTACGAGCAGTACTTC
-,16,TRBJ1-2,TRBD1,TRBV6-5,CASSYSQGDTAYGYTF,TGTGCCAGCAGCTACTCCCAGGGGGACACAGCCTATGGCTACACCTTC
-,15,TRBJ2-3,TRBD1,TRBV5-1,CASSLHRGTTDTQYF,TGCGCCAGCAGCTTGCACAGGGGGACCACAGATACGCAGTATTTT
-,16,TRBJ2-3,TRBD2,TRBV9,CASSVQLAGAQDTQYF,TGTGCCAGCAGCGTACAACTAGCGGGAGCCCAAGATACGCAGTATTTT
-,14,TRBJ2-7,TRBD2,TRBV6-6,CASSYAGEIYEQYF,TGTGCCAGCAGTTACGCGGGGGAGATCTACGAGCAGTACTTC
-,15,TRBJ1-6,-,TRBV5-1,CASSTDRNYNSPLHF,TGCGCCAGCAGCACTGACAGGAACTATAATTCACCCCTCCACTTT
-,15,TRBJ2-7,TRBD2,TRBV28,CASSLRLAGVGEQYF,TGTGCCAGCAGTTTAAGGCTAGCGGGAGTCGGCGAGCAGTACTTC
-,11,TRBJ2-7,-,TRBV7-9,CAGIGGYEQYF,TGTGCCGGCATTGGAGGGTACGAGCAGTACTTC
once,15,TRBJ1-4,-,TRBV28,CASRSGLRANEKLFF,TGTGCCAGCCGCTCAGGACTCCGAGCGAATGAAAAACTGTTTTTT
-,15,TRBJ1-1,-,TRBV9,CASSFSGGEPTEAFF,TGTGCCAGCAGCTTCAGTGGAGGGGAGCCCACTGAAGCTTTCTTT
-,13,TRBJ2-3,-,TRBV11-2,CASSSTGSDTQYF,TGTGCCAGCAGCTCAACGGGTAGCGATACGCAGTATTTT
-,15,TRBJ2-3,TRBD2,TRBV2,CASRRLAGATDTQYF,TGTGCCAGCCGCCGACTAGCGGGGGCCACAGATACGCAGTATTTT
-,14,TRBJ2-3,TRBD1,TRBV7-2,CASSPHRGIDTQYF,TGTGCCAGCAGCCCCCACAGGGGGATAGATACGCAGTATTTT
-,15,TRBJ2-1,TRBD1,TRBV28,CASSSRQGVRNEQFF,TGTGCCAGCAGTTCCCGACAGGGGGTACGCAATGAGCAGTTCTTC
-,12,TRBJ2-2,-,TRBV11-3,CASSFLLGELFF,TGTGCCAGCAGCTTCCTACTCGGGGAGCTGTTTTTT
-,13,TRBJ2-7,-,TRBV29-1,CSVGFIDSIEQYF,TGCAGCGTTGGGTTTATAGACAGCATCGAGCAGTACTTC
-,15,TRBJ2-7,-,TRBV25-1,CASGRYEGGTYEQYF,TGTGCCAGCGGACGGTATGAAGGGGGAACCTACGAGCAGTACTTC
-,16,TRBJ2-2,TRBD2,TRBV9,CASSPTSGSDTGELFF,TGTGCCAGCAGCCCAACCAGCGGGAGCGACACCGGGGAGCTGTTTTTT
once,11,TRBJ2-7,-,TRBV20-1,CSADSLGEQYF,TGCAGTGCGGACTCTCTGGGCGAGCAGTACTTC
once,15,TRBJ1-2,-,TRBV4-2,CASSQGAGDSWGYTF,TGTGCCAGCAGCCAAGGGGCAGGGGATTCGTGGGGCTACACCTTC
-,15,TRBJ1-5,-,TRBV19,CASRGGGGRNQPQHF,TGTGCCAGTAGGGGAGGGGGGGGCCGTAATCAGCCCCAGCATTTT
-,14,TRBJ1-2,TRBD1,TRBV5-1,CASSLGRGNYGYTF,TGCGCCAGCAGCTTGGGCAGGGGGAACTATGGCTACACCTTC